The entry below describes one T cell receptor beta chain. Antigen specificity is unknown. PCR involved 60 Vbeta and 13 Jbeta primers. Assay used: immunoSEQ multiplex PCR; TCRdb lists only in-frame clones, some missing. The data hold under 200,000 clones, with roughly 74% observed a single time. The entry originates in a study of cytomegalovirus exposure and HLA in healthy donors. Study-wide background: Of fewer than 450 genotyped donors, about 81% clustered with self-reported Caucasian donors. General study points: Sequencing depth across donors, presence/absence analyses assumed, was roughly uniform. Earlier analysis found most TCR beta V segments productive about 90% or about 30% of the time.

Unmatched junction bases numbered 8, after V lost 3 bases and J lost 4 bases. There are 15 residues in the CDR3. Per germline, CDR1 SGDLS and CDR2 YYNGEE. V usage is TRBV9 and J usage is TRBJ2-7; TRBD1 agrees at 9 bases. This TCR was sampled from a middle-aged woman in good health and CMV-seropositive. Input material: PBMCs. Here the CDR3 reads CASSGSGTGMYEQYF. The CDR3 DNA follows: TGTGCCAGCAGCGGTTCCGGGACAGGGATGTACGAGCAGTACTTC.